These 9 T cell receptor beta chains were sequenced from one sample in a study of beta chain features in type 1 diabetes. Every bit of the isolated RNA underwent reverse transcription, so sequencing read expressed TCRB transcripts. Method: immunoSEQ multiplex PCR; TCRdb's copy keeps in-frame clones and lacks some. The sample has hundreds of thousands of clones, 11% seen once; the top ten hold 0.04% to 0.05%. Sample: naive CD4+ T cells from blood. The receptors derive from a woman in her late teens or twenties in good health.

The chain has TRBV5-6 and TRBJ2-1, with TRBD2 identical over 12 bases. This CDR3 has 15 amino acids. Looked up from germline, CDR1 is SGHDT and CDR2 is YYEEEE. Trimming took 3 bases from V and 8 from J; bases not matched to a gene: 6. The CDR3: CASSSLAGGGDEQFF. CDR3 coding DNA: TGTGCCAGCAGCTCCCTAGCGGGAGGGGGCGATGAGCAGTTCTTC.

The chain carries TRBV10-3 and TRBJ2-5; 8 nucleotides line up with TRBD1. Losses at the gene ends were 9 bases for V and 2 bases for J; bases not matched to a gene: 2. Looked up from germline, CDR1 is ENHRY and CDR2 is SYGVKD. This CDR3 region has 12 residues. CDR3 amino acids: CAIQGAQETQYF. The CDR3 coding sequence is TGTGCCATTCAGGGGGCTCAAGAGACCCAGTACTTC.

A few counts support this clone. The chain combines TRBV30 with TRBJ2-5; TRBD1 matches 10 bases. The J call may not be correct, given that the DNA end is closer to TRBJ2-7. CDR1 and CDR2 from the germline V gene are GTSNPN and SVGIG (reference sequence). The CDR3 totals 13 residues. The CDR3 here is CAWKGQGWNEQYF. The CDR3 DNA follows: TGTGCCTGGAAGGGACAGGGGTGGAACGAGCAGTACTTC.

This clone was counted a few times. The chain recombines TRBV28 with TRBJ2-2, with D hard to call. This CDR3 contains 13 residues. Trimming stripped 6 bases from V and 5 bases from J, with 10 bases between. Germline values: CDR1 MDHEN, CDR2 SYDVKM. In nucleotides, the CDR3 is TGTGCCAGCAGCAATTCACAGACCGGGGAGCTGTTTTTT. This translates into CASSNSQTGELFF.

This clone occurred a few times. The chain recombines TRBV6-6 with TRBJ2-3; TRBD1 or TRBD2 may be the D gene (5 bases each). With 6 bases removed from V and 0 bases from J, the gap between germline ends came to 10 bases. The CDR3 contains 14 residues. The germline CDR1 and CDR2 sequences are MNHNY and SVGAGI (reference sequence). The CDR3 nucleotides read TGTGCCAGCAGGAACGGGGCTAGCACAGATACGCAGTATTTT. Its translation: CASRNGASTDTQYF.

This clone was found a few times. The chain employs TRBV9 and TRBJ2-5; possible D gene TRBD2, 6 bases. From germline, CDR1 is SGDLS and CDR2 YYNGEE. Trimming removed 1 base at V and 3 bases at J, with 13 bases between. There are 15 residues in the CDR3. The CDR3, as DNA: TGTGCCAGCAGCGTATTGGAGGGAGCGAAAGAGACCCAGTACTTC. Translated: CASSVLEGAKETQYF.

V and J are TRBV13 and TRBJ1-1; TRBD1 aligns across 7 bases. The trim removed 5 bases at V and 4 bases at J, leaving 4 bases unmatched. CDR3 length: 13 amino acids. The germline gives CDR1 PRHDT, CDR2 FYEKMQ (reference sequence). The CDR3 DNA reads TGTGCCAGCAGCCCACAGGGGAGCACTGAAGCTTTCTTT. Its translation is CASSPQGSTEAFF.

The V and J genes are TRBV5-4 and TRBJ2-7; no clear D. Between the trimmed V and J ends, which lost 6 bases and 0 bases, there was a span of 13 bases. CDR1 and CDR2 (germline): SGHNT, YYREEE (reference sequence). The CDR3 covers 14 residues. The CDR3 loop reads CASTHQAASYEQYF. The DNA of the CDR3 is TGTGCCAGCACCCATCAGGCGGCCTCCTACGAGCAGTACTTC.

This clone showed up just a few times. The sample carries other DNA sequences with the same CDR3. The chain joins TRBV7-3 to TRBJ2-3; D is unresolved. The CDR3 totals 14 residues. V lost 0 bases, J lost 5 bases, and 9 bases lay in between. The germline V gene has CDR1 SGHTA and CDR2 FQGTGA. CDR3 DNA sequence: TGTGCCAGCAGCTTAACACCCAGAGGAGATACGCAGTATTTT. This translates into CASSLTPRGDTQYF.